What follows are 24 T cell receptor beta chains derived from one specimen sequenced in a study of tumor-infiltrating lymphocytes in localized non-small cell lung cancer. Produced via immunoSEQ multiplex PCR; TCRdb's table is partial and in-frame only. The profile covers more than 9,500 clones, with around four fifths appearing a single time and 12% taken by the ten largest. The sample consisted of uninvolved lung tissue not adjacent to the tumor. The receptors originated from a human donor with non-small cell lung cancer.

The chain carries TRBV6-4 and TRBJ1-1; D is ambiguous. The CDR3 is made up of 13 amino acids. V was trimmed by 2 bases and J by 0 bases, leaving 4 bases between them. Germline V lookup: CDR1 MRHNA, CDR2 SNTAGT. CDR3 loop: CASSDSMNTEAFF. The CDR3 nucleotides are TGTGCCAGCAGTGACAGCATGAACACTGAAGCTTTCTTT.

The chain carries TRBV11-2 and TRBJ1-5; D ambiguous. CDR1 SGHAT and CDR2 FQNNGV come from the germline V gene. The length of the CDR3 is 13 residues. Trimming stripped 5 bases from V and 8 bases from J, with 13 bases between. The CDR3 DNA reads as TGTGCCAGCAGCAAGGGTGTGGGTGAGCCCCAGCATTTT. It is translated as CASSKGVGEPQHF.

The J gene is TRBJ2-5, the V gene TRBV5-4; tentatively, D is TRBD1 (5 bases). Trimming took 3 bases from V and 7 from J, leaving 16 bases between them. Per germline, CDR1 SGHNT and CDR2 YYREEE (reference sequence). The CDR3 loop spans 14 amino acids. The chain's CDR3 is CASSSPIDQGTQYF. The DNA of the CDR3 is TGTGCCAGCAGCTCACCAATAGACCAGGGGACCCAGTACTTC.

The V and J genes are TRBV28 and TRBJ2-7; either TRBD1 or TRBD2 may supply D (6 bases each). CDR1 and CDR2 from the germline V gene are MDHEN and SYDVKM. Trimming pared 4 bases from V and 2 bases from J, leaving 15 bases between. The CDR3 is made up of 15 amino acids. CDR3 protein: CASSSWTAGAYEQYF. In DNA, the CDR3 is TGTGCCAGCAGTTCCTGGACAGCGGGCGCCTACGAGCAGTACTTC.

This chain joins TRBV19 and TRBJ1-2, with D perhaps TRBD1 (5 bases). Deletions cut 6 bases from V and 5 bases from J, with 22 bases between. Germline V gene data show CDR1 as LNHDA and CDR2 as SQIVND (reference sequence). The CDR3 spans 16 residues. As DNA, the CDR3 is TGTGCCAGTAGAACAGTCCGGGACGCCCAGAGTTATGGCTACACCTTC. Encoded protein: CASRTVRDAQSYGYTF.

This clone is judged medium-sized. The genes are TRBV19 and TRBJ1-2; TRBD1 might be the D (5 bases). Trimming removed 3 bases from V and 6 bases from J, with 20 bases in between. The V gene's germline CDR1 is LNHDA and CDR2 SQIVND (reference sequence). The length of the CDR3 is 16 residues. CDR3 protein: CASSMDRDPLRDGYTF. Here the CDR3 DNA reads TGTGCCAGTAGTATGGACCGGGACCCCCTACGAGATGGCTACACCTTC.

The chain couples TRBV19 to TRBJ1-2; D not certain. Germline V CDR1 and CDR2: LNHDA, SQIVND (reference sequence). The CDR3 consists of 11 residues. Between the trimmed V and J ends, which lost 1 base and 8 bases, there was a span of 5 bases. The CDR3 reads CASSIGDGYTF. Here the CDR3 DNA reads TGTGCCAGTAGTATAGGTGACGGCTACACCTTC.

The V gene is TRBV4-2, the J gene TRBJ2-3, with D possibly TRBD2 on 7 matching bases. V dropped 0 bases and J dropped 3 bases, with 13 bases sitting between them. This CDR3 has 16 residues. The germline CDR1 and CDR2 sequences are LGHNA and YNFKEQ. The CDR3 protein is CASSQEGGRRTDTQYF. The CDR3 nucleotides are TGTGCCAGCAGCCAAGAGGGGGGGCGCCGGACAGATACGCAGTATTTT.

This rearrangement joins TRBV5-1 to TRBJ2-1; TRBD2 matches 9 bases. Germline loops: CDR1 SGHRS, CDR2 YFSETQ. CDR3 size: 16 residues. V lost 0 bases to trimming and J lost 8 bases; unmatched junction nucleotides: 9. The chain's CDR3 is CASSLAASGVGDEQFF. The CDR3 nucleotides read TGCGCCAGCAGCTTGGCAGCTAGCGGGGTGGGGGATGAGCAGTTCTTC.

The CDR3 sequence: CASSLYLAGSYEQYF. The CDR3 DNA is TGTGCCAGCAGCTTATATCTGGCAGGCTCCTACGAGCAGTACTTC. The chain combines TRBV7-9 with TRBJ2-7, with unresolved D. The germline V gene has CDR1 SEHNR and CDR2 FQNEAQ (reference sequence). The CDR3 length is 15 residues. V gave up 2 bases and J gave up 0 bases, with 11 bases separating them. Using reference TRBV7-9 and TRBJ2-7 for the parts outside the CDR3, the full variable domain is DTGVSQNPRHKITKRGQNVTFRCDPISEHNRLYWYRQTLGQGPEFLTYFQNEAQLEKSRLLSDRFSAERPKGSFSTLEIQRTEQGDSAMYLCASSLYLAGSYEQYFGPGTRLTVT.

This chain links TRBV18 with TRBJ2-7; tentatively, D is TRBD1 (5 bases). The length of the CDR3 is 12 residues. The germline CDR1 and CDR2 sequences are KGHSH and LQKENI. V dropped 9 bases and J dropped 3 bases, with 12 bases sitting between them. CDR3 in DNA: TGTGCCAGTGGGTTCCAGGGCTACGAGCAGTACTTC. Amino acid sequence: CASGFQGYEQYF.

This clone was recorded only once. V and J are TRBV6-5 and TRBJ2-5; D may correspond to TRBD1 or TRBD2 (5 bases each). V was clipped by 6 bases and J by 0 bases, with 11 bases between them. Germline CDR1 and CDR2: MNHEY and SVGAGI. The CDR3 runs to 14 residues. CDR3 coding DNA: TGTGCCAGCAGGGACCCGGGACACCAAGAGACCCAGTACTTC. Translating it yields CASRDPGHQETQYF.

This clone was detected only once. This rearrangement joins TRBV6-5 to TRBJ2-7, with 8 nucleotides matching TRBD1. V trimming: 8 bases; J trimming: 6 bases; junction bases outside the gene matches: 6. Germline loops: CDR1 MNHEY, CDR2 SVGAGI. The CDR3 is 12 residues long. The CDR3 sequence: CASGTGIGEQYF. In DNA, the CDR3 is TGTGCCAGCGGGACAGGTATTGGCGAGCAGTACTTC.

The chain has TRBV7-8 and TRBJ1-5, with no clear D. CDR1 and CDR2 (germline): SGHVS, FQNEAQ. CDR3 length equals 16 residues. Trimming removed 0 bases at V and 4 bases at J, with 13 bases between. In DNA form, the CDR3 reads TGTGCCAGCAGCTTAGCGGCGGGATTCAGGAATCAGCCCCAGCATTTT. This encodes CASSLAAGFRNQPQHF.

V usage is TRBV6-1 and J usage is TRBJ1-1; D is unclear. The CDR3 contains 15 residues. Germline CDR1 MNHNS, CDR2 SASEGT. Trimming removed 1 base from V and 4 bases from J, with 13 bases in between. The CDR3 bases are TGTGCCAGCAGTGAAGTAAGGGCCCGGGGCACTGAAGCTTTCTTT. Translation gives CASSEVRARGTEAFF.

The chain employs TRBV10-1 and TRBJ2-3; TRBD1 aligns across 11 bases. The V segment lost 2 bases and the J segment 5 bases; nucleotides outside the gene matches: 3. The CDR3 length is 15 residues. Germline CDR1 is WNHNN and CDR2 is SYGVQD (reference sequence). Here the CDR3 reads CASSERTGGVDTQYF. CDR3 coding DNA: TGCGCCAGCAGTGAGCGGACAGGGGGCGTAGATACGCAGTATTTT.

The V call is TRBV6-4, the J call TRBJ2-3, with 11 bases identical to TRBD2. V shed 4 bases, J shed 5 bases, and the junction held 2 bases outside the gene matches. The CDR3 runs to 14 residues. Germline V lookup: CDR1 MRHNA, CDR2 SNTAGT. As DNA, the CDR3 is TGTGCCAGCAGTGTGACTAGCGGGGTAGATACGCAGTATTTT. It specifies CASSVTSGVDTQYF.

J is TRBJ2-6 and V is TRBV29-1; weak D call: TRBD1 (5 bases). This CDR3 is built from 12 residues. Germline V lookup: CDR1 SQVTM, CDR2 ANQGSEA. V lost 5 bases and J lost 4, with 6 bases in between. The CDR3 nucleotides are TGCAGCGTTTCAGGGGGGGCCAACGTCCTGACTTTC. It codes for CSVSGGANVLTF.

This clone was observed a few times. The genes are TRBV25-1 and TRBJ1-1, with 7 bases identical to TRBD1. The CDR3 is 18 amino acids. Germline V lookup: CDR1 MGHDK, CDR2 SYGVNS. V lost 2 bases to trimming and J lost 3 bases; unmatched junction nucleotides: 15. CDR3 coding DNA: TGTGCCAGCAGTGAACCCGCCAGGGACAGCGTAGGATACACTGAAGCTTTCTTT. It yields the protein CASSEPARDSVGYTEAFF.

The V gene is TRBV5-6, the J gene TRBJ2-4, with a tentative D call TRBD2 (5 bases). There are 13 residues in the CDR3. Germline V lookup: CDR1 SGHDT, CDR2 YYEEEE. The V gene lost 4 bases and the J gene lost 6 bases, with 11 bases spanning the gap. CDR3 amino acids: CASSRTRVNIQYF. The CDR3 bases are TGTGCCAGCAGCCGCACGCGGGTAAACATTCAGTACTTC.

This chain uses TRBV7-9 with TRBJ2-2, with a weak D call TRBD1 (5 bases). CDR3 length: 14 residues. Germline CDR1 SEHNR, CDR2 FQNEAQ (reference sequence). Trimming stripped 5 bases from V and 5 bases from J, with 12 bases between. CDR3 nucleotides: TGTGCCAGCAGCGTACAGACAGATACCGGGGAGCTGTTTTTT. Protein: CASSVQTDTGELFF.

V usage is TRBV11-1 and J usage is TRBJ2-2, with D unclear. The germline V gene encodes CDR1 SGHAT and CDR2 FQDESV (reference sequence). Trimming shortened V by 3 bases and J by 4 bases, and 12 bases separated the two germline ends. CDR3 length: 15 residues. The CDR3 sequence is CASSFAQRVTGELFF. The CDR3 DNA is TGTGCCAGCAGCTTTGCGCAGCGCGTCACCGGGGAGCTGTTTTTT.

J is TRBJ1-4 and V is TRBV29-1; maybe TRBD1 (6 bases). CDR1 and CDR2 (germline): SQVTM, ANQGSEA. Trimming shortened V by 6 bases and J by 10 bases, and 21 bases separated the two germline ends. The length of the CDR3 is 14 residues. CDR3 amino acids: CSVRTGPPAVKLFF. CDR3 sequence (DNA): TGCAGCGTCCGCACAGGGCCCCCAGCTGTAAAACTGTTTTTT.

This chain joins TRBV29-1 and TRBJ1-1, with a possible D match to TRBD1 (5 bases). The germline V gene encodes CDR1 SQVTM and CDR2 ANQGSEA. Trimming took 7 bases from V and 0 from J, leaving 15 bases between them. This CDR3 has 14 amino acids. The CDR3 region is CSARGGALNTEAFF. CDR3 DNA: TGCAGCGCCAGAGGTGGGGCATTGAACACTGAAGCTTTCTTT.